A selection of T cell receptor beta chains follows, all from one sample in a study of graft-versus-host responses after intestinal transplantation. Assay used: immunoSEQ multiplex PCR; TCRdb lists only in-frame clones, some missing. The data show over 75,000 clones, approximately 90% seen once. These receptors' antigens are unknown. Sequencing used unstimulated CD4+ T cells sorted from spleen or lymph node cells, obtained before transplant. The source is a human donor who was the organ donor for an intestinal transplant. CDR3s include the opening cysteine and the closing phenylalanine or tryptophan. D genes are given only for firm matches. The size entry is marked missing in some rows and otherwise reads once, few, many or a size class.

.	.	TRBV5-1	TRBJ2-5	TGCGCCAGCAGCCTAGCCCTAGGAGAGACCCAGTACTTC	CASSLALGETQYF
.	.	TRBV10-3	TRBJ2-7	TGTGCCATCAGCGTGTTCGACGAGCAGTACTTC	CAISVFDEQYF
.	.	TRBV5-1	TRBJ1-1	TGCGCCAGCAGCTTGGGCGCACAGGGAGCTTTCTTT	CASSLGAQGAFF
.	.	TRBV14	TRBJ1-4	TGTGCCAGCAGCCAAGAATCGGGTAGGACAAAGGAAAAACTGTTTTTT	CASSQESGRTKEKLFF
once	.	TRBV7-3	TRBJ2-1	TGTGCCAGCAGCTTTTCTCGGGAGTTGGTGAATGAGCAGTTCTTC	CASSFSRELVNEQFF
.	TRBD2	TRBV6-6	TRBJ2-2	TGTGCCAGCAGTCAACTAGCGGCGAACACCGGGGAGCTGTTTTTT	CASSQLAANTGELFF
.	.	TRBV11-1	TRBJ1-1	TGTGCCAGCAGCGCGGTCTCCGGGGTTGGAGCTTTCTTT	CASSAVSGVGAFF
.	.	TRBV7-9	TRBJ2-7	TGTGCCAGCAGCTTAGGGGGCGAACCGGGACACCTCTACGAGCAGTACTTC	CASSLGGEPGHLYEQYF
.	.	TRBV6-1	TRBJ2-1	TGTGCCAGCAGGGGGAAACAGGGTAGATTGAATGAGCAGTTCTTC	CASRGKQGRLNEQFF
few	TRBD1	TRBV6-1	TRBJ2-3	TGTGCCAGCACGAGACAGGGGGGCACAGATACGCAGTATTTT	CASTRQGGTDTQYF
.	.	TRBV7-6	TRBJ1-2	TGTGCCAGCAGCTTACGGGCAGGGGAAGTATATGGCTACACCTTC	CASSLRAGEVYGYTF
.	.	TRBV5-5	TRBJ2-5	TGTGCCAGCAGCTTGGCTACAGAAGAGACCCAGTACTTC	CASSLATEETQYF
few	.	TRBV5-1	TRBJ2-7	TGCGCCAGCAGCGTGACAGATTCCTACGAGCAGTACTTC	CASSVTDSYEQYF
.	TRBD1	TRBV14	TRBJ1-2	TGTGCCAGCAGCCACGAGGGGGCCCTTGGGGGCTACACCTTC	CASSHEGALGGYTF
.	.	TRBV6-5	TRBJ1-4	TGTGCCCGCCGGGATCCTCCCAATGAAAAACTGTTTTTT	CARRDPPNEKLFF
.	.	TRBV13	TRBJ1-5	TGTGCCAGCAGCTTACGAGGGTTTAGTCAGCCCCAGCATTTT	CASSLRGFSQPQHF
.	.	TRBV19	TRBJ1-2	TGTGCCAGTAGTATGGACAGTTGGGGCTACACCTTC	CASSMDSWGYTF
once	TRBD1	TRBV18	TRBJ1-6	TGTGCCAGCTCACTCATAGGACAGGGGAATTCACCCCTCCACTTT	CASSLIGQGNSPLHF
.	.	TRBV4-1	TRBJ2-7	TGCGCCAGCAGCCAAGCTAGGGGGGGGAAGGCCTACGAGCAGTACTTC	CASSQARGGKAYEQYF
.	TRBD2	TRBV28	TRBJ2-5	TGTGCCAGCAGTTTTTTTGGGGGGGACTCCCAAGAGACCCAGTACTTC	CASSFFGGDSQETQYF
.	TRBD1	TRBV30	TRBJ2-3	TGTGCCTGGAGTGCCTGGACAGGGCCGGGAACAGATACGCAGTATTTT	CAWSAWTGPGTDTQYF
.	TRBD2	TRBV2	TRBJ2-7	TGTGCCAGCAGTGAAAGGGGACTAGCGGGTAGCTACGAGCAGTACTTC	CASSERGLAGSYEQYF
once	TRBD2	TRBV5-4	TRBJ2-3	TGTGCCAGCAGCCCACGGACTAGCGGGAGGGCCGAGGCAGATACGCAGTATTTT	CASSPRTSGRAEADTQYF
.	.	TRBV6-6	TRBJ2-1	TGTGCCAGCAGTTCGGAGGGGGCTACCTACAATGAGCAGTTCTTC	CASSSEGATYNEQFF
.	TRBD2	TRBV5-1	TRBJ2-3	TGCGCCAGCAGCCCGGGGGGGGACCGCACTGTGGATACGCAGTATTTT	CASSPGGDRTVDTQYF
.	TRBD1	TRBV9	TRBJ2-3	TGTGCCAGCAGCCTCCGCGGGGACAGGGGGACAGATACGCAGTATTTT	CASSLRGDRGTDTQYF
few	TRBD1	TRBV2	TRBJ2-7	TGTGCCAGCAGTGTTGACAGGGGTAACGAGCAGTACTTC	CASSVDRGNEQYF
.	.	TRBV4-2	TRBJ2-7	TGTGCCAGCAGCCAAGAGGGTGTCACGGGAGCGAGCTCCTACGAGCAGTACTTC	CASSQEGVTGASSYEQYF